This T cell receptor (beta chain) was profiled in a study of OX40 agonist ivuxolimab in advanced cancers. Study-wide context: A partial response was reached by three patients: one with hepatocellular carcinoma and two with cutaneous melanoma.

The study, taken as a whole, reports: At doses 0.1 to 3.0 mg/kg, CD4+ and CD8+ clones expanded. Clonal expansion among partial responders at 0.1-3.0 mg/kg ranked near the lowest.

This clone was observed a single time. Its antigen is not identified. Excluded were patients having autoimmune disease history or systemic immunosuppression. The repertoire was sequenced with immunoSEQ multiplex PCR; TCRdb's copy has only in-frame clones and lacks some. Altogether over 45,000 clones are present, 93% being singletons, with the ten largest covering about 18%. The CDR3 length is 15 residues. Per the germline V gene, CDR1 is SGHNT and CDR2 is YENEEA. V was clipped by 1 base and J by 5 bases; unmatched bases: 8. Sequenced material: CD4+ or CD8+ T cells sorted from blood, taken in a trial of the OX40 agonist ivuxolimab. This sequence was found in an adult with an advanced solid tumor such as melanoma, head and neck, liver or kidney cancer. This chain links TRBV11-3 with TRBJ2-7, with 7 nucleotides matching TRBD2. In DNA form, the CDR3 reads TGTGCCAGCAGCTTAGGTTTCCGGGAGGCGGACGAGCAGTACTTC. Translated: CASSLGFREADEQYF.